This T cell receptor beta chain derives from a study of radiotherapy plus CTLA-4 blockade in lung cancer. Chemo-refractory metastatic non-small-cell lung cancer patients received focal radiation with ipilimumab CTLA-4 blockade. Germline V CDR1 and CDR2: SGHRS, YFSETQ. Trimming stripped 5 bases from V and 2 bases from J, with 7 bases between. The CDR3 has 13 amino acids. TCRdb's copy holds only in-frame clones and misses some; the assay was immunoSEQ multiplex PCR. The table records approximately 73,000 clones, over 75% of them present only once. The TCR comes from a human donor with non-small cell lung cancer that progressed on radiotherapy plus ipilimumab. The sequenced sample was peripheral blood, obtained from a patient treated with radiotherapy plus ipilimumab. The rearrangement uses TRBV5-1 and TRBJ2-2, with D maybe TRBD1 (6 bases). The CDR3 DNA follows: TGCGCCAGCAGACAGGGTAACACCGGGGAGCTGTTTTTT. This codes for CASRQGNTGELFF.